The T cell receptor (beta chain) under discussion was sequenced for a study of cytomegalovirus exposure and HLA in healthy donors. Study outcomes and limitations: Several of the most significant clusters appeared linked to common viral pathogens, based on a later analysis. Three chains tied to CMV proved CMV antigen-specific in vitro.

The PCR made use of 60 Vbeta and 13 Jbeta primers. Generated by immunoSEQ multiplex PCR, the TCRdb table keeps only in-frame clones and is missing some. The data hold about 110,000 clones, with 60% to 85% observed a single time. Germline V CDR1 and CDR2: SGHTA, FQGNSA. This CDR3 has 14 amino acids. Between the trimmed V and J ends, which lost 1 base and 2 bases, there was a span of 9 bases. With respect to this clone: Its target is not known.

The chain joins TRBV7-2 to TRBJ2-7; D gene unclear. The TCR originated in a female donor in good health and CMV-seropositive. Sequencing was done on a sample of PBMCs. CDR3: CASSLGRLAYEQYF. The CDR3 DNA sequence: TGTGCCAGCAGCTTAGGTCGTCTAGCCTACGAGCAGTACTTC.